This T cell receptor beta chain was obtained from a study of blood T cell repertoires in COVID-19 (dated by TCRdb to the early 2020s). Background for the entire study: Samples covering the acute and convalescent phases of COVID-19 were provided by collaborators in the United States, Italy and Spain. The material from the prospective study consisted of cDNA or gDNA derived from T cells, B-cell-depleted T cells, or PBMCs. Subjects who had been exposed to COVID-19, were actively infected with it, or had recovered from it provided the deeply sampled blood TCRbeta repertoires that made up the dataset. The repertoires were made available in a free public database intended to serve as a resource for research on the immune response to SARS-CoV-2. Samples were obtained from the ongoing ImmuneRACE study (first 160 participants) and from about 1,300 subjects provided by 6 global collaborators. A de-identified subject ID, COVID-19 status, age in years and sex were almost always included in the sample metadata. HLA class I and class II types, where available, came from metadata supplied by the sample provider rather than from assay-based typing.

According to the germline V gene, CDR1 reads KGHDR and CDR2 reads SFDVKD. Trimming costs V 5 bases and J 4 bases, and their ends lie 10 bases apart. Inclusive of the bounding cysteine and phenylalanine, the CDR3 is 14 residues long. The sequence is cut down to CDR3 DNA, 42 bases in frame from base 1. The investigation overall reported the following: The quantity of clinical and demographic metadata differed by source and by participant and was supplied without curation.

The sample holds a few counts of this clone. Its antigen is unknown. No base-level quality is on record; no much larger clone is a single base apart. The collaborating institutions used their own protocols to collect whole blood in K2EDTA tubes. For TCRbeta analysis, collaborator samples were shipped as frozen whole blood, as isolated PBMCs, or as DNA extracted from either sample type. TCRbeta CDR3 regions were amplified from genomic DNA by means of the immunoSEQ Assay, a bias-controlled multiplex PCR. The study's own analysis went as follows. Within the assay, amplification of reference gene primers was used to estimate how many nucleated cells each sample contained. To quantify the absolute abundance of each unique TCRbeta CDR3 rearrangement, sequence reads were collapsed and filtered. For each sample, productive Simpson clonality was calculated as the square root of Simpson's diversity index over productive rearrangements. TCRdb carries this immuneACCESS record with in-frame sequences only. Its versions omit some clonotypes, under half of them owing to an unresolved V gene in the studies checked, with the rest unexplained. V and J calls and clone size are given by that table; D and trimming were obtained from the DNA. Present in this sample are roughly 40,000 clones, over 70% of which were seen just once. Of the sample, 25% to 30% is held by the ten largest clones.

The chain couples TRBV24-1 to TRBJ2-2; TRBD1 could be the D gene, as 6 bases match. The sample was peripheral blood. The receptor comes from a man older than 75 with active or convalescent COVID-19. The sequence in DNA is TGTGCCACCAGTGCCGGGACAACCACCGGGGAGCTGTTTTTT. Translated, it gives CATSAGTTTGELFF.